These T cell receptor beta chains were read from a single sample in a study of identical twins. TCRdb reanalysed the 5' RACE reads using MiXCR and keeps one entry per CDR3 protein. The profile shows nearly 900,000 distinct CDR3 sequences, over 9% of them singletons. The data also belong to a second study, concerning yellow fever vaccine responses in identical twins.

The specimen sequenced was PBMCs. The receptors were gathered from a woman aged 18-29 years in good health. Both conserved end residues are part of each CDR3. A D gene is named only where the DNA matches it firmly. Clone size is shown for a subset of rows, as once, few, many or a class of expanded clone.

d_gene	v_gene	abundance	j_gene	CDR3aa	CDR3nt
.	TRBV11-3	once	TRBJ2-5	CASSFAGGEEETQYF	TGTGCCAGCAGCTTCGCCGGGGGAGAGGAAGAGACCCAGTACTTC
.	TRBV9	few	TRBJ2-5	CASSARIQETQYF	TGTGCCAGCAGCGCAAGGATCCAAGAGACCCAGTACTTC
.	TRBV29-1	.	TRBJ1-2	CSAAGGLYGYTF	TGCAGCGCTGCTGGGGGGCTCTATGGCTACACCTTC
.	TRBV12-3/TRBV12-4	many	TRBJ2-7	CASSSPGGRSYEQYF	TGTGCCAGCAGTAGCCCGGGCGGGCGGAGCTACGAGCAGTACTTC
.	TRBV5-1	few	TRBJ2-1	CASSFGEGGINPYNEQFF	TGCGCCAGCAGCTTTGGTGAGGGAGGAATAAACCCCTACAATGAGCAGTTCTTC
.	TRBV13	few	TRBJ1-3	CASSLGEGSSGNTIYF	TGTGCCAGCAGCTTAGGCGAGGGGAGCTCTGGAAACACCATATATTTT
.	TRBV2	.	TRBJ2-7	CASSVDIGDLTYEQYF	TGTGCCAGCAGTGTGGATATAGGGGACCTGACCTACGAGCAGTACTTC
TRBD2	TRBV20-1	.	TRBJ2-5	CSASWTRGSQETQYF	TGCAGTGCTTCCTGGACTAGGGGCTCGCAAGAGACCCAGTACTTC
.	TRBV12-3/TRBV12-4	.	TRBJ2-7	CASSPPPGYEQYF	TGTGCCAGCAGCCCTCCGCCCGGGTACGAGCAGTACTTC
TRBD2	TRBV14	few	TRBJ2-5	CASSRLAGVQETQYF	TGTGCCAGCAGCCGCCTAGCGGGGGTACAAGAGACCCAGTACTTC
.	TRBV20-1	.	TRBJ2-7	CSARRQALSYEQYF	TGCAGTGCTAGGAGACAGGCACTCTCCTACGAGCAGTACTTC
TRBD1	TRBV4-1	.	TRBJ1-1	CASSHGTANFNTEAFF	TGCGCCAGCAGCCACGGGACAGCCAACTTTAACACTGAAGCTTTCTTT
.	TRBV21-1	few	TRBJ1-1	CAYKTGGNTEAFF	TGTGCCTACAAGACAGGGGGTAACACTGAAGCTTTCTTT
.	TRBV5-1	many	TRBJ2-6	CASSFDTSGANVLTF	TGCGCCAGCAGCTTCGACACCTCTGGGGCCAACGTCCTGACTTTC
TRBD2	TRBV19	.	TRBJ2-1	CASSLLGTSGIFSYNEQFF	TGTGCCAGTAGTCTTCTCGGGACTAGCGGGATTTTCTCCTACAATGAGCAGTTCTTC
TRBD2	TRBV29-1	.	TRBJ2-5	CSGGTSGDPQETQYF	TGCAGCGGAGGGACTAGCGGGGATCCACAAGAGACCCAGTACTTC
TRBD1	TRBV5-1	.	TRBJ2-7	CASSQQGDSYEQYF	TGCGCCAGCAGCCAACAGGGGGATTCCTACGAGCAGTACTTC
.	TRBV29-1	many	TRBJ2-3	CSVGTYTDTQYF	TGCAGCGTTGGGACGTACACAGATACGCAGTATTTT
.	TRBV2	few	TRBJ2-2	CASGRFVPGVTGELFF	TGTGCCAGCGGTCGCTTTGTCCCAGGGGTAACCGGGGAGCTGTTTTTT
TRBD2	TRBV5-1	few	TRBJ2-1	CASSPGGSGSSDEQFF	TGCGCCAGCAGCCCGGGTGGTAGCGGGAGTTCGGATGAGCAGTTCTTC
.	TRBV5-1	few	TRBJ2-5	CASSLDGNRVKETQYF	TGCGCCAGCAGCTTAGATGGGAACAGGGTGAAAGAGACCCAGTACTTC
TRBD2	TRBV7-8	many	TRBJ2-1	CASSLLGGSGSSYNEQFF	TGTGCCAGCAGCTTACTGGGCGGTAGCGGGAGCTCCTACAATGAGCAGTTCTTC
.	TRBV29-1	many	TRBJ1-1	CSVWTEKVRGTEAFF	TGCAGCGTGTGGACAGAGAAGGTTCGGGGCACTGAAGCTTTCTTT
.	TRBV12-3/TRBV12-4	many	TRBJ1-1	CASSPARYNTEAFF	TGTGCCAGCAGTCCCGCTCGATATAACACTGAAGCTTTCTTT
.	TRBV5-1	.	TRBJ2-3	CASSRDSLVNTQYF	TGCGCCAGCAGCCGGGACTCCCTCGTGAATACGCAGTATTTT
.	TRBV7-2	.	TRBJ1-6	CASSLAATANSPLHF	TGTGCCAGCAGCTTAGCGGCGACAGCTAATTCACCCCTCCACTTT
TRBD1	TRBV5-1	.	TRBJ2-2	CASKGDRGAGELFF	TGCGCCAGCAAGGGGGACAGGGGAGCCGGGGAGCTGTTTTTT
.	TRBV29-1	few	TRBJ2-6	CSVEGTDLASGANVLTF	TGCAGCGTTGAAGGGACAGACTTAGCCTCTGGGGCCAACGTCCTGACTTTC
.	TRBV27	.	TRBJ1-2	CASSIGRPANYGYTF	TGTGCCAGCAGTATCGGGCGCCCAGCTAACTATGGCTACACCTTC
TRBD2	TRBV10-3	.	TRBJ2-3	CAISDLPPTSGIPQYF	TGTGCCATCAGCGACTTGCCCCCGACTAGCGGGATTCCGCAGTATTTT
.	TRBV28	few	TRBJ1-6	CASSRYLDSPLHF	TGTGCCAGCAGTAGGTATTTGGATTCACCCCTCCACTTT
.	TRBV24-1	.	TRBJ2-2	CATGTGITGELFF	TGTGCCACCGGCACAGGGATCACCGGGGAGCTGTTTTTT
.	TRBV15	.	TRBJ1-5	CATSPGSNEPQHF	TGTGCCACCAGTCCCGGGTCTAATGAGCCCCAGCATTTT
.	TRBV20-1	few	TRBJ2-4	CSARAGDRNIQYF	TGCAGTGCTAGAGCGGGGGATAGGAACATTCAGTACTTC
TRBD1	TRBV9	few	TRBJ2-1	CASSVGLGQGFGEQFF	TGTGCCAGCAGCGTAGGATTGGGACAGGGATTTGGAGAGCAGTTCTTC
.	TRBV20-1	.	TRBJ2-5	CSANGQDGGQETQYF	TGCAGTGCTAATGGACAGGACGGGGGCCAAGAGACCCAGTACTTC
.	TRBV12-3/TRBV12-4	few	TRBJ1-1	CAGGGDTEAFF	TGTGCCGGGGGGGGGGACACTGAAGCTTTCTTT
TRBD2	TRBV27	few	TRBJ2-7	CASSLSGTKNGLASYEQYF	TGTGCCAGCAGTTTATCGGGGACTAAAAACGGACTAGCATCCTACGAGCAGTACTTC
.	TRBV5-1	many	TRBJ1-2	CASSSDSTNYGYTF	TGCGCCAGCAGCTCGGACAGTACAAACTATGGCTACACCTTC
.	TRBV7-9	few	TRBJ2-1	CASSLAPGYLRDEQFF	TGTGCCAGCAGCTTAGCGCCAGGTTATCTGAGGGATGAGCAGTTCTTC
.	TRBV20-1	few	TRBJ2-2	CSAAGRRTGELFF	TGCAGTGCGGCGGGAAGGCGCACCGGGGAGCTGTTTTTT